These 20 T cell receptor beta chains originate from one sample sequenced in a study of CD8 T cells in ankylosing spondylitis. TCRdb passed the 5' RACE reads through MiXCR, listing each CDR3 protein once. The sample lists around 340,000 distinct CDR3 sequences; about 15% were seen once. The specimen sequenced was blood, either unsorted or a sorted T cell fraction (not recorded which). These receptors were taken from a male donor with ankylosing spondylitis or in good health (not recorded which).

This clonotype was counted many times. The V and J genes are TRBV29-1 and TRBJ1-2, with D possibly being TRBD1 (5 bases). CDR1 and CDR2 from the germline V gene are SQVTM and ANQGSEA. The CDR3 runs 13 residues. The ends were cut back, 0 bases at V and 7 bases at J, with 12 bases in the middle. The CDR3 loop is CSVEERGYSGYTF. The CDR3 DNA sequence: TGCAGCGTTGAAGAAAGGGGCTACAGTGGCTACACCTTC.

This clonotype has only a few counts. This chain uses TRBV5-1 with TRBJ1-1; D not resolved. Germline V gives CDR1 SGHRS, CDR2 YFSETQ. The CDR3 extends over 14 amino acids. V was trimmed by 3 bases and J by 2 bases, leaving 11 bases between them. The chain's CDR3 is CASSSTGANTEAFF. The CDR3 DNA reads TGCGCCAGCAGCTCCACCGGAGCCAACACTGAAGCTTTCTTT.

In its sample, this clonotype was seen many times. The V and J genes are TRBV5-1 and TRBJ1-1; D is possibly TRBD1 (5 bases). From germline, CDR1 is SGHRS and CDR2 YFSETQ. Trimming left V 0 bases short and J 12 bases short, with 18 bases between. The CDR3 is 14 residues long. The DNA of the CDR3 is TGCGCCAGCAGCTTGGCCTACCCCGGGACGCGAACTTTCTTT. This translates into CASSLAYPGTRTFF.

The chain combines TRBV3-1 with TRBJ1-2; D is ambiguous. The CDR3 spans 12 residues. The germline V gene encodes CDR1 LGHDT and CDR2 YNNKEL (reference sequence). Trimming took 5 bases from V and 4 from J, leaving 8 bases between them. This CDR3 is CASSRPAYGYTF. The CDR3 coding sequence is TGTGCCAGCAGCAGGCCTGCCTATGGCTACACCTTC. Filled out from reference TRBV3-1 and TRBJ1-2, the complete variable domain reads DTAVSQTPKYLVTQMGNDKSIKCEQNLGHDTMYWYKQDSKKFLKIMFSYNNKELIINETVPNRFSPKSPDKAHLNLHINSLELGDSAVYFCASSRPAYGYTFGSGTRLTVV.

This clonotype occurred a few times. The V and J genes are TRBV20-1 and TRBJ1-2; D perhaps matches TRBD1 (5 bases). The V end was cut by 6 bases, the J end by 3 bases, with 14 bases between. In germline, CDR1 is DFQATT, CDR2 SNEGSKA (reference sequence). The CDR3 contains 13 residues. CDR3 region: CSATQGGDYGYTF. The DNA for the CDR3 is TGCAGTGCCACCCAGGGAGGAGACTATGGCTACACCTTC.

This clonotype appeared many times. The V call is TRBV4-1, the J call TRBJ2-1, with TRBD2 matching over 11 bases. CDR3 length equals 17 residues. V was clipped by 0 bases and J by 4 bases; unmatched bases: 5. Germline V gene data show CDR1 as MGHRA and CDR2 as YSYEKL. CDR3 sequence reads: CASSQDRVAGGYNEQFF. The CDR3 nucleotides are TGCGCCAGCAGCCAAGATCGTGTAGCGGGGGGGTACAATGAGCAGTTCTTC.

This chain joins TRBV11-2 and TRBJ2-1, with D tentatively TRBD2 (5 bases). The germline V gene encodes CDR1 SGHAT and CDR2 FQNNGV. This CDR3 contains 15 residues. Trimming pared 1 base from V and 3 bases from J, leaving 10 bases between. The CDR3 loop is CASSLVAGVYNEQFF. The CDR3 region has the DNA TGTGCCAGCAGCTTAGTGGCGGGTGTCTACAATGAGCAGTTCTTC.

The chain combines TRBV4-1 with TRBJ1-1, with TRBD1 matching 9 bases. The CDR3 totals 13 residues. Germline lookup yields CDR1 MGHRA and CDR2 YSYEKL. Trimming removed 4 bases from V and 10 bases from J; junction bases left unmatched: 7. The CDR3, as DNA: TGCGCCAGCAGCCTCCGGGACAGGGATTCAGCTTTCTTT. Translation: CASSLRDRDSAFF.

The CDR3 spells CASSSLSSNEQYF. DNA for the CDR3: TGCGCCAGCAGCTCCCTAAGCTCGAACGAGCAGTACTTC. The chain has TRBV4-1 and TRBJ2-7; D not certain. This CDR3 contains 13 residues. Trimming cost V 5 bases and J 5 bases, with 13 bases left between them. The germline CDR1 and CDR2 sequences are MGHRA and YSYEKL.

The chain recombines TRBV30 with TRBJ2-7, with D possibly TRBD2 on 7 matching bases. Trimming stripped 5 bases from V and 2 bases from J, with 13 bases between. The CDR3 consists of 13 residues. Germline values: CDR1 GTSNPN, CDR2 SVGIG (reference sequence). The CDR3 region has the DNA TGTGCCTGGGGAGCGGGGACAACCTACGAGCAGTACTTC. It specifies CAWGAGTTYEQYF.

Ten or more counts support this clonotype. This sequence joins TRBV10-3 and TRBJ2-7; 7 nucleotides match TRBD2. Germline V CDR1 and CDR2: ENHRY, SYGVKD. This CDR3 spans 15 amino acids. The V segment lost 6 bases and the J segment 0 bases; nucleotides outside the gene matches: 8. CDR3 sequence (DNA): TGTGCCATCAGCCTCTCCGGCGGGAGCTCCTACGAGCAGTACTTC. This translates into CAISLSGGSSYEQYF.

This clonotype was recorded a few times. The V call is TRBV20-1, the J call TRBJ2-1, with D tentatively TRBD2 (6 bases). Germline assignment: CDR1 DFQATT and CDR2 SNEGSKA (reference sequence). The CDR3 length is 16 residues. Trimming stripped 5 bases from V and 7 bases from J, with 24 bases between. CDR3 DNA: TGCAGTGCTCGCAGTCAAGAAAGGTTTGGAGGGAATGAGCAGTTCTTC. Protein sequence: CSARSQERFGGNEQFF.

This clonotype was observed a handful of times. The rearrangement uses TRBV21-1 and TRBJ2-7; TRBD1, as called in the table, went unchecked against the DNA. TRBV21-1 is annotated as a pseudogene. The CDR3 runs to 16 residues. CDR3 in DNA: TGTGCCAGCAGCTCCCCCGAGGGCAGGGAACCCTACGAGCAGTACTTC. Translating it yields CASSSPEGREPYEQYF.

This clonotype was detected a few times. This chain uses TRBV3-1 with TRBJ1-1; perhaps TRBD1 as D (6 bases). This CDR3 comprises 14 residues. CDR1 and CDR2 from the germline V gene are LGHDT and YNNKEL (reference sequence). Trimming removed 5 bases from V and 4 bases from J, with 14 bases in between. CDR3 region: CASSVQGRTTEAFF. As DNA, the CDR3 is TGTGCCAGCAGCGTGCAGGGGAGGACCACTGAAGCTTTCTTT.

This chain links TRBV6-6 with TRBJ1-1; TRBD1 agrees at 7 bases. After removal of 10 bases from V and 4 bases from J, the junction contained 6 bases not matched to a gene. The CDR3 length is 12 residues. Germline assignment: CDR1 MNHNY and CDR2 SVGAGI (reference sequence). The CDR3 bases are TGTGCCACAGACAGGGCGGGCACTGAAGCTTTCTTT. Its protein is CATDRAGTEAFF.

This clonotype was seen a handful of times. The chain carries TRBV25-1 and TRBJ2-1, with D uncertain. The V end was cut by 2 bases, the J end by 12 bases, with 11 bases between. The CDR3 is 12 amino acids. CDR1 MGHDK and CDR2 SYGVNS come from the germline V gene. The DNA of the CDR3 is TGTGCCAGCAGTGAAACCCCAACGGTGCAGTTCTTC. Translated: CASSETPTVQFF. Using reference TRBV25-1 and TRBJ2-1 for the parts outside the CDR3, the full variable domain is EADIYQTPRYLVIGTGKKITLECSQTMGHDKMYWYQQDPGMELHLIHYSYGVNSTEKGDLSSESTVSRIRTEHFPLTLESARPSHTSQYLCASSETPTVQFFGPGTRLTVL.

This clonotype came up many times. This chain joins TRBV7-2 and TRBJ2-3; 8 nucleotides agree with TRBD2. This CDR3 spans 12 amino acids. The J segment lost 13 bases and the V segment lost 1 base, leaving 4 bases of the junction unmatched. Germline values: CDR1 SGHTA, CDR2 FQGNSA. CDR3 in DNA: TGTGCCAGCAGCTTAGAGCGGGGGATAAAGTATTTT. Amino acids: CASSLERGIKYF.

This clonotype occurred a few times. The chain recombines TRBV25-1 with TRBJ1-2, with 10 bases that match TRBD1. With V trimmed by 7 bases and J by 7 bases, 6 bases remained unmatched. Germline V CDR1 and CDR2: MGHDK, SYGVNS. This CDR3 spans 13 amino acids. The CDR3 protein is CASTGQGGRGYTF. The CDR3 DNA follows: TGTGCCAGCACCGGACAGGGGGGACGTGGCTACACCTTC.

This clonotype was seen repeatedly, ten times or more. CDR3 protein: CASSLRNDYYQETQYF. The CDR3 DNA reads as TGCGCCAGCAGCTTGCGTAACGACTATTACCAAGAGACCCAGTACTTC. The rearrangement links TRBV5-1 to TRBJ2-5, with D perhaps TRBD2 (5 bases). Per the germline V gene, CDR1 is SGHRS and CDR2 is YFSETQ. The CDR3 loop spans 16 amino acids. The V and J ends lost 1 base and 0 bases respectively, with 13 bases between them. The variable domain in full, with the rest retrieved from reference TRBV5-1 and TRBJ2-5, is KAGVTQTPRYLIKTRGQQVTLSCSPISGHRSVSWYQQTPGQGLQFLFEYFSETQRNKGNFPGRFSGRQFSNSRSEMNVSTLELGDSALYLCASSLRNDYYQETQYFGPGTRLLVL.

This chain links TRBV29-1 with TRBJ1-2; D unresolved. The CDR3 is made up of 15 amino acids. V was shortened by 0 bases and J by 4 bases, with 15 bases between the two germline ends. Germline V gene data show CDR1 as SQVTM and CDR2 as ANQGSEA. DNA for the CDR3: TGCAGCGTTGAAGATCATCCGGGCGGCTTCTATGGCTACACCTTC. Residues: CSVEDHPGGFYGYTF. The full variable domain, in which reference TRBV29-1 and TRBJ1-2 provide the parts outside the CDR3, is SAVISQKPSRDICQRGTSLTIQCQVDSQVTMMFWYRQQPGQSLTLIATANQGSEATYESGFVIDKFPISRPNLTFSTLTVSNMSPEDSSIYLCSVEDHPGGFYGYTFGSGTRLTVV.